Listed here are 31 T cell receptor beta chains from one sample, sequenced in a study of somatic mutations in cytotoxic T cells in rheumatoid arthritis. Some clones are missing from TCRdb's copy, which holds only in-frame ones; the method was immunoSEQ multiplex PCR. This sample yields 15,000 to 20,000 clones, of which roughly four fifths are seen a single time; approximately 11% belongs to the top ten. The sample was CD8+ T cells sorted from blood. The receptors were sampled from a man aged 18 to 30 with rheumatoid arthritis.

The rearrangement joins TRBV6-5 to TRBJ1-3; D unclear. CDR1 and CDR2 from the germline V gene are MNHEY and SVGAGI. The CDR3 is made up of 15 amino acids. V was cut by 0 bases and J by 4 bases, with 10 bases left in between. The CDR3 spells CASSYSPVQGNTIYF. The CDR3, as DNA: TGTGCCAGCAGTTACTCGCCCGTACAGGGAAACACCATATATTTT.

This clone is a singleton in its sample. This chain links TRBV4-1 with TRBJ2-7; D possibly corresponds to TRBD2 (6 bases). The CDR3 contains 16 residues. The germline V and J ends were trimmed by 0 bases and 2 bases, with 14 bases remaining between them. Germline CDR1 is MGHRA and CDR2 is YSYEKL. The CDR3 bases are TGCGCCAGCAGCCAAGATCAGGGCGGGGCCGCCTACGAGCAGTACTTC. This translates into CASSQDQGGAAYEQYF.

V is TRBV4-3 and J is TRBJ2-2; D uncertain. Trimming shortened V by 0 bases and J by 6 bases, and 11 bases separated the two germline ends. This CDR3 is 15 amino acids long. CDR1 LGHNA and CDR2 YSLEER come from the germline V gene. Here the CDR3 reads CASSQEAGAAGELFF. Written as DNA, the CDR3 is TGCGCCAGCAGCCAAGAGGCCGGCGCGGCCGGGGAGCTGTTTTTT.

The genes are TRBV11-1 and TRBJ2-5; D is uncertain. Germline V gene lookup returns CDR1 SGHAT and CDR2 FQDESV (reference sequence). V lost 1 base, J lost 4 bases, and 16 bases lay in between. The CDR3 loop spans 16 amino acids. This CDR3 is CASSLGGRRRLETQYF. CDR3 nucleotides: TGTGCCAGCAGCTTAGGCGGACGAAGGAGATTAGAGACCCAGTACTTC.

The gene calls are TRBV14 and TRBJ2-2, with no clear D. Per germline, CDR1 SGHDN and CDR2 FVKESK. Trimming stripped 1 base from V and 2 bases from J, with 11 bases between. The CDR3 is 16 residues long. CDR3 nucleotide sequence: TGTGCCAGCAGCCAAGCTCAAGGTCGAAACACCGGGGAGCTGTTTTTT. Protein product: CASSQAQGRNTGELFF.

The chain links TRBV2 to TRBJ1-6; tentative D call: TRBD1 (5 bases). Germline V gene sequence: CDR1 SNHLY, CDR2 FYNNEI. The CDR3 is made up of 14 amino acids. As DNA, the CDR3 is TGTTCCTCTGAGATAGGGACGGGAAATTCACCCCTCCACTTT. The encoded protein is CSSEIGTGNSPLHF. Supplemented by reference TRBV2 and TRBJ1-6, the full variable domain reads EPEVTQTPSHQVTQMGQEVILRCVPISNHLYFYWYRQILGQKVEFLVSFYNNEISEKSEIFDDQFSVERPDGSNFTLKIRSTKLEDSAMYFCSSEIGTGNSPLHFGNGTRLTVT.

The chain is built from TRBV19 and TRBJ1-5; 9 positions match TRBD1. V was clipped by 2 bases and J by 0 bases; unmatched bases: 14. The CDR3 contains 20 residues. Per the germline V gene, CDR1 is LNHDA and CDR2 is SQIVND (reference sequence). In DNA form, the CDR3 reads TGTGCCAGTAGTATAATGCTCCTTAATGGACAGGGGTATAGCAATCAGCCCCAGCATTTT. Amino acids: CASSIMLLNGQGYSNQPQHF.

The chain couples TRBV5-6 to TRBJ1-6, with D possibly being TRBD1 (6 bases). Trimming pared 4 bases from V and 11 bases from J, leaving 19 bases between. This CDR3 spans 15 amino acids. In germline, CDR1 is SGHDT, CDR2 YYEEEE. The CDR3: CASSGTQVNLPPLHF. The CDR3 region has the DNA TGTGCCAGCAGCGGGACACAGGTGAATCTACCACCCCTCCACTTT. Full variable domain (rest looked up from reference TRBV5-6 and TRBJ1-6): DAGVTQSPTHLIKTRGQQVTLRCSPKSGHDTVSWYQQALGQGPQFIFQYYEEEERQRGNFPDRFSGHQFPNYSSELNVNALLLGDSALYLCASSGTQVNLPPLHFGNGTRLTVT.

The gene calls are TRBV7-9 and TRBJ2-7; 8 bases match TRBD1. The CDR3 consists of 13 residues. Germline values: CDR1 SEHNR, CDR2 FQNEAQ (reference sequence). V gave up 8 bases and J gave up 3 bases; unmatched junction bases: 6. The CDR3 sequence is CASRGQGHYEQYF. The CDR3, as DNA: TGTGCCAGCCGAGGACAGGGCCACTACGAGCAGTACTTC.

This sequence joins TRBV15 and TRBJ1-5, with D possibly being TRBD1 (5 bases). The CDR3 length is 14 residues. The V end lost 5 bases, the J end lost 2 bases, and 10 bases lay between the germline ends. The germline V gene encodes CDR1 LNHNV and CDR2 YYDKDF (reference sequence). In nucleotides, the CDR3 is TGTGCCACCAGCGAGGGGTCAGGCAATCAGCCCCAGCATTTT. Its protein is CATSEGSGNQPQHF.

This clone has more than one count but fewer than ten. The chain's CDR3 is CASSQVMGTGRPYEQYF. DNA for the CDR3: TGCGCCAGCAGCCAAGTCATGGGGACAGGGAGGCCCTACGAGCAGTACTTC. The chain uses TRBV4-1 and TRBJ2-7; 9 nucleotides agree with TRBD1. After removal of 1 base from V and 2 bases from J, the junction contained 9 bases not matched to a gene. The germline V gene has CDR1 MGHRA and CDR2 YSYEKL. CDR3 length equals 17 residues.

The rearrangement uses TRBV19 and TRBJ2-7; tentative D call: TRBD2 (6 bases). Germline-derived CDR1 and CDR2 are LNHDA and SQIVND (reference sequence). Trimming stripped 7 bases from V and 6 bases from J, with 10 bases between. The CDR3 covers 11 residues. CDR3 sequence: CASIGRSEQYF. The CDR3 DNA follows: TGTGCCAGTATTGGGAGGAGCGAGCAGTACTTC.

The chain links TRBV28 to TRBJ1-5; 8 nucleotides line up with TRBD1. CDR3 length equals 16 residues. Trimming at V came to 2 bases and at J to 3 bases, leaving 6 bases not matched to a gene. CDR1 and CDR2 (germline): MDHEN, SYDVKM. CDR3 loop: CASSLPTGANNQPQHF. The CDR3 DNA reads TGTGCCAGCAGTTTACCGACAGGGGCGAACAATCAGCCCCAGCATTTT.

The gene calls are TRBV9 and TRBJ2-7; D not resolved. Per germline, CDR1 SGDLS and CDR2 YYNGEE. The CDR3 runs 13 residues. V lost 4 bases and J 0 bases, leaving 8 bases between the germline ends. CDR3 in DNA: TGTGCCAGCAGCCCTGGTCCCTCCTACGAGCAGTACTTC. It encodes CASSPGPSYEQYF.

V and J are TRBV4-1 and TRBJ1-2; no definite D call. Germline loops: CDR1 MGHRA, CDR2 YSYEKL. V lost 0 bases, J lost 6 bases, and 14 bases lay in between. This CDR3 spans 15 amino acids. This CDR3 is CASSQDMGGRNGYTF. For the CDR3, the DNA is TGCGCCAGCAGCCAAGATATGGGCGGGAGGAATGGCTACACCTTC.

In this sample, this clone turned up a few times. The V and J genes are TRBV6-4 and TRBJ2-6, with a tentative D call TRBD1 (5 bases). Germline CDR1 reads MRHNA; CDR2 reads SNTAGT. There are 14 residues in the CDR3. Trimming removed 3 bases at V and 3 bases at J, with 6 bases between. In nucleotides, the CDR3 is TGTGCCAGCAGTGAGGGGCTTGGGGCCAACGTCCTGACTTTC. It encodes CASSEGLGANVLTF.

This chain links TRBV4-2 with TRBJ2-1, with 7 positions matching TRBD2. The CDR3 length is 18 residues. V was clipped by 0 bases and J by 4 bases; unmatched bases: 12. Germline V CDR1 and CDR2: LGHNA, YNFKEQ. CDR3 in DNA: TGTGCCAGCAGCCAAGAGGGCGGGGGTCGGCCGCTTTACAATGAGCAGTTCTTC. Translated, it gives CASSQEGGGRPLYNEQFF.

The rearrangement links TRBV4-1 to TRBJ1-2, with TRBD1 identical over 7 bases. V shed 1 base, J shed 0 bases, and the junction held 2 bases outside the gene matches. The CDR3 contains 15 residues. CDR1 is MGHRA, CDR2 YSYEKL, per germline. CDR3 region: CASSQVGTANYGYTF. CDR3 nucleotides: TGCGCCAGCAGCCAAGTCGGGACAGCTAACTATGGCTACACCTTC.

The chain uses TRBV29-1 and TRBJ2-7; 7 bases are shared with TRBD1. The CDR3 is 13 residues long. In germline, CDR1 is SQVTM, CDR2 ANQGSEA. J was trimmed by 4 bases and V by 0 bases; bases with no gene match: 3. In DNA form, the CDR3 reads TGCAGCGTTGAAGATCCGGGACAGTACGAGCAGTACTTC. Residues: CSVEDPGQYEQYF.

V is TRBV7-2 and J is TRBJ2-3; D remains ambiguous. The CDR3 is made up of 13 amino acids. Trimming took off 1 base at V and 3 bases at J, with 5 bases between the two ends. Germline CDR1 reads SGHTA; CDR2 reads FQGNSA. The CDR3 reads CASSLEETDTQYF. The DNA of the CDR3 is TGTGCCAGCAGCTTAGAGGAGACAGATACGCAGTATTTT. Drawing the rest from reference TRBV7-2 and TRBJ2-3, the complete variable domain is GAGVSQSPSNKVTEKGKDVELRCDPISGHTALYWYRQSLGQGLEFLIYFQGNSAPDKSGLPSDRFSAERTGGSVSTLTIQRTQQEDSAVYLCASSLEETDTQYFGPGTRLTVL.

CDR3 protein: CASSYSSRQGHEQYF. The CDR3 nucleotides are TGTGCCAGCAGTTACTCGTCTCGCCAGGGCCACGAGCAGTACTTC. The chain carries TRBV6-5 and TRBJ2-7; possibly TRBD1 for D (5 bases). Germline loops: CDR1 MNHEY, CDR2 SVGAGI. Trimming stripped 0 bases from V and 5 bases from J, with 14 bases between. This CDR3 region has 15 residues.

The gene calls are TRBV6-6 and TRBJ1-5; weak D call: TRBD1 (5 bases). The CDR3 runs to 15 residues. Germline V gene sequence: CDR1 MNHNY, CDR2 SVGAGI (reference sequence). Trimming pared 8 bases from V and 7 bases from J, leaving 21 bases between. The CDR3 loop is CASGRDRTLGQPQHF. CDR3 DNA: TGTGCCAGCGGGCGGGACCGCACTCTCGGGCAGCCCCAGCATTTT.

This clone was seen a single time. CDR3: CASSFAGGSTDTQYF. The DNA for the CDR3 is TGTGCCAGCAGCTTTGCGGGGGGGAGCACAGATACGCAGTATTTT. The V gene is TRBV7-9, the J gene TRBJ2-3, with TRBD2 matching 9 bases. The CDR3 is 15 residues long. With V trimmed by 3 bases and J by 0 bases, 1 base remained unmatched. The V gene's germline CDR1 is SEHNR and CDR2 FQNEAQ (reference sequence).

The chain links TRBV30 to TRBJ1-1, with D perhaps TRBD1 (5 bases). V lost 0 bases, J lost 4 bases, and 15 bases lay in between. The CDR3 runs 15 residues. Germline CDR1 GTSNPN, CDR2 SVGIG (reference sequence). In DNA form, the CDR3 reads TGTGCCTGGAGTGTAGGTTACGGGGGATCCACTGAAGCTTTCTTT. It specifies CAWSVGYGGSTEAFF.

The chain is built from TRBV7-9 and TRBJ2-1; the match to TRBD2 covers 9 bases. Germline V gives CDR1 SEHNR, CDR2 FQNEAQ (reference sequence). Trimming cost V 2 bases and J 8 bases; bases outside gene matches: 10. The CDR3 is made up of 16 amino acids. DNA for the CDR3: TGTGCCAGCAGCTTAAAACTAGCGGGTAATAGGGATGAGCAGTTCTTC. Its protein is CASSLKLAGNRDEQFF.

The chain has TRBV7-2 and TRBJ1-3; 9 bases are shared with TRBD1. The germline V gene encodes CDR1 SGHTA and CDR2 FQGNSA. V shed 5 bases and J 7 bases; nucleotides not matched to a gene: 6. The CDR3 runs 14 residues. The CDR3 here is CASSVRDRVNTIYF. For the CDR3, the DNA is TGTGCCAGCAGCGTTAGGGACAGGGTGAACACCATATATTTT.

DNA of the CDR3: TGTGCCAGCAGCTTTGGGGCGTTCAACGAGCAGTACTTC. This gives the protein CASSFGAFNEQYF. The chain couples TRBV11-3 to TRBJ2-7; possibly TRBD1 for D (5 bases). The germline CDR1 and CDR2 sequences are SGHNT and YENEEA. The length of the CDR3 is 13 residues. V dropped 3 bases and J dropped 5 bases, with 11 bases sitting between them.

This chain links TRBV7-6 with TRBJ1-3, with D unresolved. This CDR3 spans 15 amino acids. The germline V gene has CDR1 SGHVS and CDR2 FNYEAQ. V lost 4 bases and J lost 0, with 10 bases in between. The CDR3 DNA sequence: TGTGCCAGCAGCTATCTGGAGGGCTCTGGAAACACCATATATTTT. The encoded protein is CASSYLEGSGNTIYF.

CDR3 amino acids: CASSRGGPRERGYTF. The DNA of the CDR3 is TGTGCCAGCAGTCGGGGTGGCCCTCGAGAGAGGGGCTACACCTTC. The J gene is TRBJ1-2, the V gene TRBV6-5, with D unclear. Germline V gives CDR1 MNHEY, CDR2 SVGAGI. The length of the CDR3 is 15 residues. Trimming removed 5 bases at V and 8 bases at J, with 21 bases between.

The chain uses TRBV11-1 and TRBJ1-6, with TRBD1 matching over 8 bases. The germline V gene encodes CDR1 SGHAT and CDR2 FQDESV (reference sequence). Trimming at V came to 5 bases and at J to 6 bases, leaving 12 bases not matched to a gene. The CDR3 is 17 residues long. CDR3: CASSLDRVGYRNSPLHF. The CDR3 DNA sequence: TGTGCCAGCAGCCTGGACAGGGTCGGATATCGTAATTCACCCCTCCACTTT.

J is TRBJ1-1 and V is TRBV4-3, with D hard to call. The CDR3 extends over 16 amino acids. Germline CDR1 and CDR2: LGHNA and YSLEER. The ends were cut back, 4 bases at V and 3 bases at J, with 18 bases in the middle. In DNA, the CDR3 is TGCGCCAGCAGCCCCCGTACACCCGAGCAGGACACTGAAGCTTTCTTT. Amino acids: CASSPRTPEQDTEAFF.